This T cell receptor beta chain was captured in a study of CD8 T cells in ankylosing spondylitis. In germline, CDR1 is SGHVS, CDR2 FQNEAQ. The V end lost 4 bases, the J end lost 2 bases, and 14 bases lay between the germline ends. The CDR3 consists of 15 residues. The authors made TCR beta libraries by quantitative 5'-RACE with molecular barcodes. TCRdb itself ran the 5' RACE reads through MiXCR, one entry per CDR3 protein. The table has some 240,000 distinct CDR3 sequences, 15% to 20% seen once. Findings of the study overall: Roughly eight highly homologous variants made up a TCR beta motif that seemed to typify ankylosing spondylitis blood. Reactive arthritis synovial fluid and blood previously showed some of these motif variants.

Concerning this clonotype: What it binds is unknown.

The V gene is TRBV7-8, the J gene TRBJ2-5; perhaps TRBD2 as D (6 bases). The sample comprised blood, either unsorted or a sorted T cell fraction (not recorded which). The sequence was collected from a male donor with ankylosing spondylitis or in good health (not recorded which). This CDR3 is CASSSGGAKQETQYF. DNA for the CDR3: TGTGCCAGCAGCTCCGGCGGGGCAAAACAAGAGACCCAGTACTTC.